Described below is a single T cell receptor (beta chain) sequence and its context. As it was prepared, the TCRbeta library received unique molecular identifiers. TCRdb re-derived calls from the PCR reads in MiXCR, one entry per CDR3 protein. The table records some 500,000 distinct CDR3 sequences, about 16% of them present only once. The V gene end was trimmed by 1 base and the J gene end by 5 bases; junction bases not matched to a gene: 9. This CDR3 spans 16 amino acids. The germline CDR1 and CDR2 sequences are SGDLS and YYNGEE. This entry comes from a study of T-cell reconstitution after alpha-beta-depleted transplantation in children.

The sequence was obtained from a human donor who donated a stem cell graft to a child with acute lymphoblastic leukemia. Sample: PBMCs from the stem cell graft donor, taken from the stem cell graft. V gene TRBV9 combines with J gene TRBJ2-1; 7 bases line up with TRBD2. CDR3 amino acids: CASSVSGLADNNEQFF. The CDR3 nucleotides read TGTGCCAGCAGCGTATCTGGGCTAGCGGATAACAATGAGCAGTTCTTC.